The 10 T cell receptor beta chains below all came from one sample that was sequenced in a study of OX40 agonist ivuxolimab in advanced cancers. Some clones are missing from TCRdb's copy, which holds only in-frame ones; the method was immunoSEQ multiplex PCR. The sample contains around 33,000 clones, approximately 78% of which appear only once. The sample consisted of CD4+ or CD8+ T cells sorted from blood, taken in a trial of the OX40 agonist ivuxolimab. Source of these receptors: an adult with an advanced solid tumor such as melanoma, head and neck, liver or kidney cancer.

This clone was found once. V and J are TRBV6-6 and TRBJ2-5, with 8 positions matching TRBD2. V gave up 10 bases and J gave up 7 bases; unmatched junction bases: 14. Germline-derived CDR1 and CDR2 are MNHNY and SVGAGI (reference sequence). CDR3 length: 14 residues. Here the CDR3 reads CATAATSEQGTQYF. The DNA of the CDR3 is TGTGCCACGGCCGCGACTAGCGAGCAGGGGACCCAGTACTTC.

V is TRBV9 and J is TRBJ1-4, with D possibly TRBD1 on 5 matching bases. The germline gives CDR1 SGDLS, CDR2 YYNGEE. The CDR3 has 15 residues. Deletions cut 1 base from V and 0 bases from J, with 7 bases between. In DNA form, the CDR3 reads TGTGCCAGCAGCGTACAAGGGGCAACTAATGAAAAACTGTTTTTT. Translated, it gives CASSVQGATNEKLFF.

V and J are TRBV5-1 and TRBJ2-1; 9 bases map to TRBD1. CDR1 and CDR2 (germline): SGHRS, YFSETQ. CDR3 length equals 16 residues. V shed 1 base, J shed 4 bases, and the junction held 6 bases outside the gene matches. The DNA for the CDR3 is TGCGCCAGCAGCTTGAGCCTTGGGACAGGGTACAATGAGCAGTTCTTC. Its translation is CASSLSLGTGYNEQFF.

This chain connects TRBV7-9 to TRBJ2-7, with D uncertain. The CDR3 spans 14 residues. With 4 bases removed from V and 4 bases from J, the gap between germline ends came to 14 bases. Looked up from germline, CDR1 is SEHNR and CDR2 is FQNEAQ (reference sequence). The CDR3 loop reads CASSSKSDSYEQYF. The DNA of the CDR3 is TGTGCCAGCAGCTCCAAAAGCGATTCATACGAGCAGTACTTC. Drawing the rest from reference TRBV7-9 and TRBJ2-7, the complete variable domain is DTGVSQNPRHKITKRGQNVTFRCDPISEHNRLYWYRQTLGQGPEFLTYFQNEAQLEKSRLLSDRFSAERPKGSFSTLEIQRTEQGDSAMYLCASSSKSDSYEQYFGPGTRLTVT.

This clone appeared a few times. This rearrangement joins TRBV12-5 to TRBJ2-2, with 8 bases fitting TRBD1. The germline CDR1 and CDR2 sequences are LGHNT and FRNRAP. The CDR3 totals 16 residues. The trim removed 2 bases at V and 4 bases at J, leaving 6 bases unmatched. The CDR3 nucleotides read TGTGCTAGTGGTTTGACTCAGGGGGCTAGCACCGGGGAGCTGTTTTTT. This sequence encodes CASGLTQGASTGELFF.

The J gene is TRBJ1-1, the V gene TRBV6-1; TRBD1 is a possible D gene (5 bases). V lost 6 bases, J lost 8 bases, and 16 bases lay in between. The CDR3 runs to 13 residues. Germline assignment: CDR1 MNHNS and CDR2 SASEGT. CDR3: CASRVYSGLEAFF. CDR3 bases: TGTGCCAGCAGGGTCTACTCGGGGCTCGAAGCTTTCTTT.

This chain links TRBV27 with TRBJ2-7; 7 nucleotides line up with TRBD1. V lost 7 bases to trimming and J lost 12 bases; unmatched junction nucleotides: 15. Germline V gives CDR1 MNHEY, CDR2 SMNVEV (reference sequence). CDR3 size: 13 residues. The CDR3 DNA reads as TGTGCCAGCACCCCGGGACAGATGGGGAATCTGTACTTC. Translation gives CASTPGQMGNLYF.

The chain recombines TRBV19 with TRBJ1-6, with a weak D call TRBD1 (5 bases). V dropped 6 bases and J dropped 10 bases, with 13 bases sitting between them. In germline, CDR1 is LNHDA, CDR2 SQIVND (reference sequence). This CDR3 spans 13 amino acids. The CDR3 region has the DNA TGTGCCAGTAGAGCAGGGAGTTACTCACCCCTCCACTTT. Translation: CASRAGSYSPLHF.

The CDR3 DNA follows: TGTGCCAGCAGCCTCACGGGGGGGCGTGGCGAGCAGTACTTC. It translates to CASSLTGGRGEQYF. The chain uses TRBV7-2 and TRBJ2-7; 8 bases are a match to TRBD2. CDR1 and CDR2 (germline): SGHTA, FQGNSA. The CDR3 is 14 amino acids. With V trimmed by 5 bases and J by 6 bases, 9 bases remained unmatched.

V and J are TRBV15 and TRBJ2-1; 13 positions match TRBD2. CDR3 length: 14 residues. The J segment lost 8 bases and the V segment lost 8 bases, leaving 6 bases of the junction unmatched. Germline V gene sequence: CDR1 LNHNV, CDR2 YYDKDF (reference sequence). This chain's CDR3 is CATSGLAGVHEQFF. The CDR3 DNA sequence: TGTGCCACCTCCGGACTAGCGGGAGTACATGAGCAGTTCTTC. The full variable domain, in which reference TRBV15 and TRBJ2-1 provide the parts outside the CDR3, is DAMVIQNPRYQVTQFGKPVTLSCSQTLNHNVMYWYQQKSSQAPKLLFHYYDKDFNNEADTPDNFQSRRPNTSFCFLDIRSPGLGDTAMYLCATSGLAGVHEQFFGPGTRLTVL.